This T cell receptor beta chain was sequenced during a study of T-cell reconstitution after alpha-beta-depleted transplantation in children. Study-wide results and limits: A year post-transplant, T-cell counts and diversity derived mostly from newly produced T cells.

The sample holds many counts of this clonotype. Its antigen is undetermined. Researchers prepared the TCRbeta library using unique molecular identifiers, the study reports. Each CDR3 protein is one row after TCRdb ran MiXCR on the PCR reads. The repertoire holds roughly 66,000 distinct CDR3 sequences, with 4% to 5% as singletons. The receptor comes from a boy under three years old who had a stem cell transplant for acute myeloid leukemia, so the T cells may come from the graft donor. The starting material was PBMCs, mostly from graft donor cells, obtained 180 days after TCRalphabeta/CD19-depleted stem cell transplant.

The CDR3: CSAIVPGHSHTF. CDR3 nucleotides: TGCAGTGCTATCGTTCCCGGACACTCGCACACCTTC. This chain connects TRBV20-1 to TRBJ1-2; tentatively, D is TRBD1 (5 bases). The germline V gene has CDR1 DFQATT and CDR2 SNEGSKA (reference sequence). V dropped 4 bases and J dropped 12 bases, with 18 bases sitting between them. This CDR3 comprises 12 residues.